Listed below are T cell receptor beta chains from one sample, sequenced in a study of radiotherapy plus CTLA-4 blockade in lung cancer. TCRdb's table, derived via immunoSEQ multiplex PCR, lists solely in-frame clones and lacks some. The profile shows around 120,000 clones, 78% of them singletons. The specimen was peripheral blood, collected from a patient treated with radiotherapy plus ipilimumab. These receptors were obtained from a human donor with non-small cell lung cancer who had a partial response to radiotherapy plus ipilimumab. CDR3s include the opening cysteine and the closing phenylalanine or tryptophan. The D gene is left open where the match is weak. The size of a clone is reported for some rows only, either as once, few or many, or as a class for expanded clones.

.,TRBV19,TRBJ2-5,.,TGTGCCAGTAAATCTACGGGAGAGACCCAGTACTTC,CASKSTGETQYF
.,TRBV7-2,TRBJ1-4,.,TGTGCCAGCAGCTTAGGGACGGGGGAAAAACTGTTTTTT,CASSLGTGEKLFF
.,TRBV29-1,TRBJ1-1,.,TGCAGCGTCCGACAGATGAACACTGAAGCTTTCTTT,CSVRQMNTEAFF
.,TRBV20-1,TRBJ1-1,.,TGCAGTGCTAGTAAAGCTTTCTTT,CSASKAFF
TRBD1,TRBV5-1,TRBJ2-1,.,TGCGCCAGCAGCACGGGACAGGGGGGCGTCAATGAGCAGTTCTTC,CASSTGQGGVNEQFF
TRBD1,TRBV10-3,TRBJ2-3,.,TGTGCCACCGCGGGACAGGGGGGAGATTCTTACACAGATACGCAGTATTTT,CATAGQGGDSYTDTQYF
.,TRBV6-5,TRBJ1-5,medium-sized,TGTGCCAGCAGCCTGACAGGTAACAATCAGCCCCAGCATTTT,CASSLTGNNQPQHF
.,TRBV9,TRBJ2-1,.,.,CASSVGGGTSGRSLFF
TRBD2,TRBV5-1,TRBJ2-2,.,TGCGCCAGCAGCTTAGGACTAGCGGGAGAAGTAACCGGGGAGCTGTTTTTT,CASSLGLAGEVTGELFF
TRBD1,TRBV6-5,TRBJ1-5,.,TGTGCCAGCAGTCTAGACAGGGGAGGTCAGCCCCAGCATTTT,CASSLDRGGQPQHF
TRBD2,TRBV2,TRBJ2-7,.,TGTGCCAGCAGCGCCGGGACTATTATCGAGCAGTACTTC,CASSAGTIIEQYF
TRBD1,TRBV19,TRBJ2-7,.,TGTGCCAGTACCGGGACAGGGGAAGACTACGAGCAGTACTTC,CASTGTGEDYEQYF
.,TRBV6-5,TRBJ1-1,.,TGTGCCAGCAGTCACGGCACTGAAGCTTTCTTT,CASSHGTEAFF
TRBD1,TRBV6-5,TRBJ1-2,.,TGTGCCAGCAGGGAGACAGGGGGTTTTGGCTACACCTTC,CASRETGGFGYTF
TRBD1,TRBV19,TRBJ2-5,.,TGTGCCAGTAGTAGACAACAGGGGATAGAGACCCAGTACTTC,CASSRQQGIETQYF
TRBD2,TRBV30,TRBJ2-3,.,TGTGCCTGGAGTCCTGGACTAGATGGCACAGATACGCAGTATTTT,CAWSPGLDGTDTQYF
TRBD1,TRBV4-3,TRBJ1-2,.,TGCGCCAGCAGCCAACAACAGGGGAACTATGGCTACACCTTC,CASSQQQGNYGYTF
TRBD1,TRBV7-3,TRBJ1-1,.,TGTGCCAGCAGCTTGTCCCAGGGGGCTAGAGCTTTCTTT,CASSLSQGARAFF
.,TRBV5-6,TRBJ2-2,.,TGTGCCAGCAGCTTCACTACCGGGGAGCTGTTTTTT,CASSFTTGELFF
.,TRBV6-6,TRBJ1-5,.,TGTGCCAGCAGTTACGGCAGGGGATATAGCAATCAGCCCCAGCATTTT,CASSYGRGYSNQPQHF
TRBD2,TRBV13,TRBJ2-7,few,TGTGCCAGCAGCTTAGGAGGCGGGGGGGAGTGGTACTTC,CASSLGGGGEWYF
TRBD1,TRBV7-9,TRBJ1-2,.,TGTGCCAGCAGCATGAACAGGGGGACAGCCTATGGCTACACCTTC,CASSMNRGTAYGYTF
.,TRBV19,TRBJ1-1,.,TGTGCCAGTGCCGTACTAGGGGGTATCGCTGAAGCTTTCTTT,CASAVLGGIAEAFF
TRBD1,TRBV2,TRBJ1-2,.,TGTGCCAGCAGCGACCATTCCCGGGACAGGCCCTATGGCTACACCTTC,CASSDHSRDRPYGYTF
.,TRBV18,TRBJ2-5,.,TGTGCCAGCTCAGCAAACCAGGGTTCGGGCACGGCCCAGTACTTC,CASSANQGSGTAQYF
.,TRBV7-9,TRBJ2-7,few,TGTGCCAGCAGCCCTCACCTCCGGGACACCTACGAGCAGTACTTC,CASSPHLRDTYEQYF
.,TRBV5-5,TRBJ2-7,.,TGTGCCAGCAGCTTGGAAGGGGCCCACTACGAGCAGTACTTC,CASSLEGAHYEQYF
TRBD2,TRBV11-1,TRBJ2-3,.,TGTGCCAGCAGTCTTGAGACTAGCGCGTTATTAGATACGCAGTATTTT,CASSLETSALLDTQYF
TRBD1,TRBV28,TRBJ1-5,.,TGTGCCAGCAGTCCGCGGACAGGGCGGAGAAATCAGCCCCAGCATTTT,CASSPRTGRRNQPQHF
TRBD2,TRBV28,TRBJ2-1,.,TGTGCCAGCAGATCAAGCGGGAGGGCCCCGAATGAGCAGTTCTTC,CASRSSGRAPNEQFF
.,TRBV7-9,TRBJ2-2,.,TGTGCCAGCAGCCCAAAAAGGGTGTCAGGGGAGAACACCGGGGAGCTGTTTTTT,CASSPKRVSGENTGELFF
.,TRBV29-1,TRBJ1-2,.,TGCAGCGCCCAAGGGCGCGGGAACTATGGCTACACCTTC,CSAQGRGNYGYTF
TRBD1,TRBV7-2,TRBJ1-2,once,TGTGCCAGCAGCTCAAAATCCAGGGGGCGGTATGGCTACACCTTC,CASSSKSRGRYGYTF
.,TRBV2,TRBJ1-4,.,TGTGCCAGCAGGCCCCCCAGGGGAGCGGAAACAGAAAAACTGTTTTTT,CASRPPRGAETEKLFF
.,TRBV7-2,TRBJ2-2,.,TGTGCCAGCAGCTCAGCGAACACCGGGGAGCTGTTTTTT,CASSSANTGELFF
.,TRBV2,TRBJ2-5,few,TGTGCCAGCGCCCGTGGAGGGTTTGGTCAAGAGACCCAGTACTTC,CASARGGFGQETQYF
.,TRBV7-9,TRBJ2-3,.,TGTGCCAGCAGTCGGGACACCGATACGCAGTATTTT,CASSRDTDTQYF
.,TRBV7-2,TRBJ1-1,.,TGTGCCAGCAGCCTACTACAGGGTGGAACTGAAGCTTTCTTT,CASSLLQGGTEAFF
.,TRBV7-2,TRBJ1-2,once,TGTGCCAGCAGCTTAGACAGGGTCCTTAGAAACTATGGCTACACCTTC,CASSLDRVLRNYGYTF
TRBD2,TRBV6-5,TRBJ2-5,.,TGTGCCAGCAGTTACTCGATAGCGGGGCGGGAGACCCAGTACTTC,CASSYSIAGRETQYF
TRBD1,TRBV5-5,TRBJ1-4,.,TGTGCCAGCAGCTTGGGACAGGGGAATGAAAAACTGTTTTTT,CASSLGQGNEKLFF
.,TRBV14,TRBJ2-6,few,TGTGCCAGCAGCCGGTCGGGTGGAGGGGCCAACGTCCTGACTTTC,CASSRSGGGANVLTF